This TCR beta chain was found in a study of blood T cells in healthy people across ages. Whole-study results and caveats: Strong correlation was found linking TCR beta diversity to naive T cell percentage.

The V end was cut by 2 bases, the J end by 0 bases, with 11 bases between. Germline V CDR1 and CDR2: KGHSH, LQKENI. CDR3 length: 15 amino acids. Next came a second PCR, run for about 6 to 12 cycles, which used a sample-barcoded 5' primer along with a J-beta primer mix. TCRdb passed the 5' RACE reads through MiXCR, listing each CDR3 protein once. The data contain 500,000 to 550,000 distinct CDR3 sequences, around 24% of them singletons. This clonotype was detected once. Its antigen is currently unknown. These data were also filed under a second study, of T cells of mothers and their children.

Sequencing was performed on blood. V gene TRBV18 combines with J gene TRBJ2-7; D is uncertain. This sequence was found in a boy under 18 in good health. CDR3 in DNA: TGTGCCAGCTCACCAATCGGAGCTAGCTCCTACGAGCAGTACTTC. It encodes CASSPIGASSYEQYF.